The 9 T cell receptor beta chains reported below all come from one sample, sequenced in a study of CD8 T cells in ankylosing spondylitis. TCRdb fed the 5' RACE reads into MiXCR, producing one record per CDR3 protein. Here the sample spans about 250,000 distinct CDR3 sequences, approximately 7.6% being singletons. Sequencing was carried out using blood, either unsorted or a sorted T cell fraction (not recorded which). These TCRs come from a female donor with ankylosing spondylitis or in good health (not recorded which).

This chain uses TRBV11-2 with TRBJ1-5, with TRBD1 identical over 8 bases. CDR3 size: 18 residues. Losses at the gene ends were 5 bases for V and 0 bases for J; bases not matched to a gene: 12. Germline CDR1 is SGHAT and CDR2 is FQNNGV. In nucleotides, the CDR3 is TGTGCCAGCAGCCCACGCGGACAGGGAGGCGCTAGCAATCAGCCCCAGCATTTT. This gives the protein CASSPRGQGGASNQPQHF.

This clonotype appeared a few times. The CDR3 sequence is CASSPGTGSYNEQFF. CDR3 coding DNA: TGTGCCAGTAGTCCCGGGACAGGGTCCTACAATGAGCAGTTCTTC. V usage is TRBV19 and J usage is TRBJ2-1, with TRBD1 matching 9 bases. With V trimmed by 5 bases and J by 1 base, 3 bases remained unmatched. This CDR3 has 15 amino acids. Germline CDR1 reads LNHDA; CDR2 reads SQIVND (reference sequence).

This sequence joins TRBV7-6 and TRBJ1-6, with 9 bases lining up with TRBD1. Per germline, CDR1 SGHVS and CDR2 FNYEAQ. The CDR3 is 15 amino acids. The trim removed 0 bases at V and 7 bases at J, leaving 1 base unmatched. This CDR3 is CASSLAGQGNSPLHF. The CDR3 region has the DNA TGTGCCAGCAGCTTAGCGGGACAGGGAAATTCACCCCTCCACTTT.

This clonotype was found many times. The V and J genes are TRBV5-1 and TRBJ2-2, with 7 positions matching TRBD1. The germline V gene has CDR1 SGHRS and CDR2 YFSETQ. Trimming removed 2 bases from V and 6 bases from J; junction bases left unmatched: 10. The CDR3 runs to 16 residues. CDR3 nucleotides: TGCGCCAGCAGCTTCTCTACAGGGGTTGGACCCGGGGAGCTGTTTTTT. Translation: CASSFSTGVGPGELFF.

This clonotype was observed many times. This chain links TRBV20-1 with TRBJ1-1, with D possibly matching TRBD1 (6 bases). The germline V gene encodes CDR1 DFQATT and CDR2 SNEGSKA (reference sequence). This CDR3 spans 12 amino acids. Trimming shortened V by 6 bases and J by 8 bases, and 16 bases separated the two germline ends. The CDR3 DNA sequence: TGCAGTGCGGCGCAGGGGAACGAGGAAGCTTTCTTT. Translating gives CSAAQGNEEAFF.

A note on this clonotype: This sequence may be a read error, since a much larger clone differs from it by one base. The gene calls are TRBV20-1 and TRBJ2-4, with TRBD2 identical over 12 bases. This CDR3 has 19 residues. V trimming: 3 bases; J trimming: 7 bases; junction bases outside the gene matches: 19. From germline, CDR1 is DFQATT and CDR2 SNEGSKA (reference sequence). This chain's CDR3 is CSASNGSRRTSGARNIQYF. The CDR3, as DNA: TGCAGTGCTAGTAACGGCAGCAGACGGACTAGCGGGGCCCGTAACATTCAGTACTTC.

V gene TRBV7-9 combines with J gene TRBJ2-1, with D perhaps matching TRBD1 or TRBD2 (5 bases each). The germline CDR1 and CDR2 sequences are SEHNR and FQNEAQ (reference sequence). Trimming removed 3 bases at V and 10 bases at J, with 13 bases between. The CDR3 covers 13 residues. CDR3 bases: TGTGCCAGCAGCTTCGGGACCCCTGGAGAGCAGTTCTTC. Encoded protein: CASSFGTPGEQFF.

At least ten counts were recorded for this clonotype. V is TRBV5-1 and J is TRBJ2-7; either TRBD1 or TRBD2 may supply D (5 bases each). This CDR3 comprises 12 residues. From germline, CDR1 is SGHRS and CDR2 YFSETQ. Trimming left V 4 bases short and J 2 bases short, with 7 bases between. Here the CDR3 DNA reads TGCGCCAGCAGCGGGACGACCTACGAGCAGTACTTC. This translates into CASSGTTYEQYF.

This clonotype was seen at least ten times. This chain uses TRBV5-1 with TRBJ2-1, with 14 bases matching TRBD2. From germline, CDR1 is SGHRS and CDR2 YFSETQ. Trimming at V came to 4 bases and at J to 9 bases, leaving 3 bases not matched to a gene. This CDR3 has 14 amino acids. The CDR3 DNA reads as TGCGCCAGCAGCACGGGACTAGCGGGAGCTGAGCAGTTCTTC. Translated: CASSTGLAGAEQFF.